The clone carrying this T cell receptor (beta chain) occurred a few times. MiXCR, run by TCRdb on the RT-PCR reads, gives a single entry per CDR3 protein. The data hold around 570,000 distinct CDR3 sequences, with about 10% observed a single time. The data were taken from a study of response to subunit inactivated influenza vaccine. V was clipped by 4 bases and J by 5 bases, with 9 bases between them. The CDR3 extends over 13 amino acids. Per the germline V gene, CDR1 is SGHNT and CDR2 is YYREEE (reference sequence). This sample also belongs to another study, concerning T cells expressing NK-cell markers. That report adds: 5'RACE template switching built TCR beta cDNA with unique molecular identifiers.

Sequenced material: PBMCs from blood, taken on the day of vaccination. V is TRBV5-4 and J is TRBJ2-2; no definite D call. This receptor was obtained from a middle-aged man who received an inactivated influenza vaccine. The CDR3: CASSPPWTGELFF. CDR3 DNA sequence: TGTGCCAGCAGCCCGCCGTGGACCGGGGAGCTGTTTTTT.